This T cell receptor (beta chain) was sequenced during a study of T cell responses to AZD1222 COVID-19 vaccine. As concerns this clone: Its cognate antigen is unknown.

This CDR3 is built from 14 residues. The germline gives CDR1 SGHDT, CDR2 YYEEEE. V was clipped by 6 bases and J by 8 bases, with 20 bases between them. Sequencing used immunoSEQ multiplex PCR; TCRdb keeps in-frame clones, though not all of them. The sample holds roughly 93,000 clones; under 90% are singletons and the top ten take 2.8%. General study findings and limits: A rise in Spike-specific TCR breadth and depth followed two AZD1222 doses. Within unmutated variant regions lay the reported targets of nearly half of spike-specific TCRs.

V gene TRBV5-6 combines with J gene TRBJ1-2, with D unresolved. The sequenced sample was peripheral blood, obtained on day 0 of MenACWY control vaccination. This TCR derives from an adult in good health. The CDR3 reads CASTYSLFGQGYTF. CDR3 coding DNA: TGTGCCAGCACCTACTCTCTGTTCGGGCAAGGCTACACCTTC.